This T cell receptor (beta chain) was identified during a study of T cells in Graves' hyperthyroidism and ophthalmopathy. Overall study: Sampling of peripheral blood happened at initial diagnosis, prior to any treatment. General study findings and limits: Blood held most thyroid clonotypes expanded above 0.001 frequency.

The TCR beta CDR3 regions underwent amplification using RNA transcripts as the source. Carried out on the TCR CDR3, a first-round RT-PCR used the HTBI primer set. A single record per CDR3 protein comes from TCRdb applying MiXCR to the multiplex PCR reads. The sample records about 460,000 distinct CDR3 sequences, about 22% being singletons. Comments on this clonotype: Antigen unknown.

Every diagnosis used clinical symptoms, serum thyroxine and TRAb, thyroid ultrasound and orbital computed tomography. Germline CDR1 KGHSH, CDR2 LQKENI. There are 16 residues in the CDR3. Germline trimming cut 3 bases from V and 3 bases from J; bases unmatched to any gene: 8. V and J are TRBV18 and TRBJ2-3, with 8 bases aligning to TRBD2. The receptor was isolated from a woman aged 70 to 79 with Graves' ophthalmopathy. The source material was blood. CDR3 sequence (DNA): TGTGCCAGCTCACCCTCAGGGACTAGAGGAACAGATACGCAGTATTTT. Its translation is CASSPSGTRGTDTQYF.